The T cell receptor beta chain under discussion was sequenced for a study of blood T cell repertoires in COVID-19. V was clipped by 4 bases and J by 1 base; unmatched bases: 8. This CDR3 has 16 residues. Germline-derived CDR1 and CDR2 are SGHRS and YFSETQ. The assay was immunoSEQ multiplex PCR, and TCRdb's table has in-frame clones only and misses some. The sample holds under 350,000 clones, around 86% seen once. The J gene is TRBJ2-5, the V gene TRBV5-1; 9 bases are shared with TRBD1. The specimen was PBMCs or T cells enriched from blood (not recorded which). This TCR came from a woman in her forties with acute COVID-19. The CDR3 is CASSLTGTGPQETQYF. CDR3 nucleotides: TGCGCCAGCAGCCTCACCGGGACAGGGCCCCAAGAGACCCAGTACTTC.